The rows below give T cell receptor beta chains drawn from one sample of a study of CD8+ T cells in alopecia areata. The method was immunoSEQ multiplex PCR; TCRdb's version includes in-frame clones alone and lacks a portion of them. Of some 190,000 clones listed, roughly three fifths are singletons. This specimen consisted of CD4+ T cells sorted from blood, obtained at approximately week 45, from a patient treated with tofacitinib. Source of these receptors: a human donor with alopecia areata. CDR3s include the opening cysteine and the closing phenylalanine or tryptophan. Each record gives: CDR3 protein, V gene, CDR3 length, J gene.

CAWSVLLGEKLFF TRBV30 13 TRBJ1-4
CASSEGRRMNTGELFF TRBV9 16 TRBJ2-2
CASSPPTGRYTF TRBV6-5 12 TRBJ1-2
CAWSTPLGGTEAFF TRBV30 14 TRBJ1-1
CSVGVLTDTQYF TRBV29-1 12 TRBJ2-3
CASSLARNLNTGELFF TRBV7-9 16 TRBJ2-2
CASTDTGGGYGYTF TRBV6-6 14 TRBJ1-2
CATSRSDILDNEQFF TRBV15 15 TRBJ2-1
CASSTGLGREEAFF TRBV5-1 14 TRBJ1-1
CASSLPRTRRDTQYF TRBV11-2 15 TRBJ2-3
CSVVLEKNIQYF TRBV29-1 12 TRBJ2-4
CATAVGQETQYF TRBV15 12 TRBJ2-5
CSVYGRLFGETQYF TRBV29-1 14 TRBJ2-5
CASGIPTGANNSPLHF TRBV7-9 16 TRBJ1-6
CASSLGLAYNEQFF TRBV7-2 14 TRBJ2-1
CASSVTSGSTDTQYF TRBV9 15 TRBJ2-3
CASSLSPPGELFF TRBV11-3 13 TRBJ2-2
CASSLAGRTDTQYF TRBV25-1 14 TRBJ2-3